This T cell receptor beta chain emerged from a study of T cell responses to AZD1222 COVID-19 vaccine. Study conclusions and caveats: Scientists sampled the repertoires only once the peak T cell response had passed. A rise in Spike-specific TCR breadth and depth followed two AZD1222 doses. Baseline serology detected seropositivity in only a handful of AZD1222 recipients.

Germline lookup yields CDR1 SGHNT and CDR2 YENEEA. Trimming removed 5 bases at V and 6 bases at J, with 17 bases between. The CDR3 consists of 16 residues. As to this clone: No antigen is known for it.

Assay used: immunoSEQ multiplex PCR; TCRdb lists only in-frame clones, some missing. The sample gives roughly 97,000 clones, around nine tenths of which show up once; 2.8% is in the top ten. The source was peripheral blood, collected on day 0 of AZD1222 vaccination. This chain links TRBV11-3 with TRBJ1-6, with D possibly matching TRBD1 (6 bases). The source is an adult in good health. The CDR3 loop is CASSQQGSAVNSPLHF. CDR3 sequence (DNA): TGTGCCAGCAGCCAACAGGGTTCGGCTGTTAATTCACCCCTCCACTTT.